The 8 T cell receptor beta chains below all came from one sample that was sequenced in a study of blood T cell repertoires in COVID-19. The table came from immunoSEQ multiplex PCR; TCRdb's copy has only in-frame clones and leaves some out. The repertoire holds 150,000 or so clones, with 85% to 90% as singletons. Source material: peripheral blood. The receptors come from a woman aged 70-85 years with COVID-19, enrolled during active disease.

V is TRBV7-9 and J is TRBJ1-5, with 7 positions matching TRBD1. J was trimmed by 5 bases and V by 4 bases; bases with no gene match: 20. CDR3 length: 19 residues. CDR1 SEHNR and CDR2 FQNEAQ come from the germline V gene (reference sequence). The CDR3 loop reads CASSSEPTGYLGKDQPQHF. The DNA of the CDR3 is TGTGCCAGCAGCTCTGAACCGACAGGGTATTTGGGTAAGGATCAGCCCCAGCATTTT.

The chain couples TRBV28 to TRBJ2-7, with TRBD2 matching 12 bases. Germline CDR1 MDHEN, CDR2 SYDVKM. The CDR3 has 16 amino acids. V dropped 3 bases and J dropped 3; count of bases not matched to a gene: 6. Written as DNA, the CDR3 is TGTGCCAGCAGTTTTTCGCTAGCGGGGGGGGACTACGAGCAGTACTTC. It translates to CASSFSLAGGDYEQYF.

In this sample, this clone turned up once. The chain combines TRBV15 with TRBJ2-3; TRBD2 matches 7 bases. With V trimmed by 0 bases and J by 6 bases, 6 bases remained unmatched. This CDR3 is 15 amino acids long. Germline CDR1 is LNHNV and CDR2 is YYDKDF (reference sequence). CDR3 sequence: CATSRDRGVTDTQYF. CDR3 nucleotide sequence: TGTGCCACCAGCAGAGATCGGGGGGTGACCGATACGCAGTATTTT.

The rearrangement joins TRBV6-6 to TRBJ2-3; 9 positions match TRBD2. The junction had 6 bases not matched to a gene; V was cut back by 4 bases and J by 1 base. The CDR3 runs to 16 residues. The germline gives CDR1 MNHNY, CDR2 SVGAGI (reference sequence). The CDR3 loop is CASSSLAGGGTDTQYF. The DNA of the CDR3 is TGTGCCAGCAGTTCCCTGGCGGGGGGGGGCACAGATACGCAGTATTTT.

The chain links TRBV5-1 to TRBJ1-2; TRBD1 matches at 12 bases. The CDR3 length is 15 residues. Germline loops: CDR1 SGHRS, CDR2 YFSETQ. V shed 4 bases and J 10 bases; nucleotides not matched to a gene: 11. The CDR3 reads CASSHGTGGLQFYTF. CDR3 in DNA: TGCGCCAGCAGCCACGGGACAGGGGGCCTTCAGTTCTACACCTTC.

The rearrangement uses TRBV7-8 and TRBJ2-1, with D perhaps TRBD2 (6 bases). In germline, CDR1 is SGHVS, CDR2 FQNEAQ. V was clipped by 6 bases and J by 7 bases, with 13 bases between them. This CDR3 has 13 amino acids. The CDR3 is CASRSAGGNEQFF. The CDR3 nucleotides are TGTGCCAGCAGGTCCGCTGGGGGGAATGAGCAGTTCTTC.

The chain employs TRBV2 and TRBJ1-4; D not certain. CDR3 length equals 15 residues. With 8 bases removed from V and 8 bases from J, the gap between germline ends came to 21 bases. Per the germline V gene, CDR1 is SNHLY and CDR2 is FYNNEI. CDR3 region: CASGRTGSNREKLFF. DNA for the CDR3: TGTGCCAGCGGACGGACGGGGTCCAATAGGGAAAAACTGTTTTTT.

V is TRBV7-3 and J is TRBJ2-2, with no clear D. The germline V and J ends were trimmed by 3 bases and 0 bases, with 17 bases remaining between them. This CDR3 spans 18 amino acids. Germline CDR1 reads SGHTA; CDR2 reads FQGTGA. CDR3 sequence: CASSLQAQAFANTGELFF. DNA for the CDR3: TGTGCCAGCAGCTTGCAGGCTCAGGCATTCGCGAACACCGGGGAGCTGTTTTTT.